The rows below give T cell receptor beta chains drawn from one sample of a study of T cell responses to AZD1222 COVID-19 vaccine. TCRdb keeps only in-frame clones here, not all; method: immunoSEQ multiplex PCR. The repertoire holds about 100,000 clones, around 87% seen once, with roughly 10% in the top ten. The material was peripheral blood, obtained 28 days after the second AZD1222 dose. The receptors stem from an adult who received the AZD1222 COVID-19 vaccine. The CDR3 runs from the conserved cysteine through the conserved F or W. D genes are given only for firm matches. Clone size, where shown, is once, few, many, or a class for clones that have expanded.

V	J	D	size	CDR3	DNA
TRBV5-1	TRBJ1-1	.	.	CASSLEGLGAEAFF	TGCGCCAGCAGCTTGGAAGGGCTGGGCGCTGAAGCTTTCTTT
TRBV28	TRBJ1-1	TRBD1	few	CASSLPGQGANTEAFF	TGTGCCAGCAGTTTGCCGGGACAGGGGGCGAACACTGAAGCTTTCTTT
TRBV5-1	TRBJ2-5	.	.	CASSLAAGLRQETQYF	TGCGCCAGCAGCTTGGCTGCAGGGTTACGCCAAGAGACCCAGTACTTC
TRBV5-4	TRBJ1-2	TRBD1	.	CASSFTGVVGGYTF	TGTGCCAGCAGCTTTACAGGGGTTGTAGGTGGCTACACCTTC
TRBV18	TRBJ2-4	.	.	CASSPGDGKNIQYF	TGTGCCAGCTCCCCGGGTGACGGCAAAAACATTCAGTACTTC
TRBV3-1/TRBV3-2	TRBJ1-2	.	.	CASSAVDYGYTF	TGTGCCAGCAGCGCGGTTGACTATGGCTACACCTTC
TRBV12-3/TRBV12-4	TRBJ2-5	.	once	CASRDSTQETQYF	TGTGCCAGCAGGGACAGTACCCAAGAGACCCAGTACTTC
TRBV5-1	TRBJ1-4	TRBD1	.	CASSIPGTGEEKLFF	TGCGCCAGCAGCATCCCCGGGACAGGGGAGGAAAAACTGTTTTTT
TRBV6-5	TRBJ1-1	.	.	CASLDQGQNTEAFF	TGTGCCAGTTTAGACCAGGGGCAGAACACTGAAGCTTTCTTT
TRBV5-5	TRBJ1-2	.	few	CASTDLGGMSYGYTF	TGTGCCAGCACCGACCTAGGGGGGATGAGCTATGGCTACACCTTC
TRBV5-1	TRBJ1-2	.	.	CASSLEGGYTF	TGCGCCAGCAGCTTGGAAGGCGGCTACACCTTC